A single sample is the source of the 14 T cell receptor beta chains below, sequenced in a study of blood T cells in healthy people across ages. Through a sample-barcoded 5' primer and a J-beta primer mix, a second PCR was run for roughly 6 to 12 cycles. TCRdb reprocessed the 5' RACE reads via MiXCR and lists one record per CDR3 protein. The repertoire holds around 900,000 distinct CDR3 sequences, with roughly half as singletons. Sequenced: blood. These receptors originate from a woman aged 60 to 75 in good health.

The chain joins TRBV20-1 to TRBJ2-1, with D possibly TRBD2 on 6 matching bases. The CDR3 spans 12 residues. The V end lost 3 bases, the J end lost 12 bases, and 15 bases lay between the germline ends. Germline CDR1 reads DFQATT; CDR2 reads SNEGSKA (reference sequence). Here the CDR3 DNA reads TGCAGTGCTAGCACTAGCCAGTGGGGGCAGTTCTTC. It specifies CSASTSQWGQFF.

This chain uses TRBV12-3 or TRBV12-4 with TRBJ2-3; possibly TRBD2 for D (6 bases). The CDR3 length is 15 residues. The V gene lost 10 bases and the J gene lost 1 base, with 18 bases spanning the gap. CDR3 DNA: TGTGCCACCCAGAGTGGAGTAGCGGGCACAGATACGCAGTATTTT. Residues: CATQSGVAGTDTQYF.

Only one count was recorded for this clonotype. The chain is built from TRBV7-3 and TRBJ2-7; a weak D match, TRBD1 (6 bases). The CDR3 is 18 amino acids. Germline CDR1 reads SGHTA; CDR2 reads FQGTGA. V was shortened by 6 bases and J by 1 base, with 25 bases between the two germline ends. In DNA form, the CDR3 reads TGTGCCAGCAGAGCTCCCGGGGACACCGGGGAGCTGTCCTACGAGCAGTACTTC. Protein sequence: CASRAPGDTGELSYEQYF.

This clonotype appeared a few times. This chain uses TRBV6-5 with TRBJ2-3; D is unclear. The V gene lost 2 bases and the J gene lost 0 bases, with 9 bases spanning the gap. This CDR3 contains 15 residues. Germline V gives CDR1 MNHEY, CDR2 SVGAGI. CDR3 sequence reads: CASSYQGISTDTQYF. In nucleotides, the CDR3 is TGTGCCAGCAGTTACCAAGGAATCAGCACAGATACGCAGTATTTT.

The chain is built from TRBV5-1 and TRBJ2-6; D gene unclear. The CDR3 runs to 15 residues. The germline V gene has CDR1 SGHRS and CDR2 YFSETQ. V was pared by 7 bases and J by 0 bases, with 11 bases between. This chain's CDR3 is CASGSRSSGANVLTF. CDR3 in DNA: TGCGCCAGCGGATCGAGGAGCTCTGGGGCCAACGTCCTGACTTTC. The full variable domain, rest sourced from reference TRBV5-1 and TRBJ2-6, is KAGVTQTPRYLIKTRGQQVTLSCSPISGHRSVSWYQQTPGQGLQFLFEYFSETQRNKGNFPGRFSGRQFSNSRSEMNVSTLELGDSALYLCASGSRSSGANVLTFGAGSRLTVL.

The chain joins TRBV5-5 to TRBJ2-6; no clear D. From germline, CDR1 is SGHKS and CDR2 YYEKEE (reference sequence). CDR3 length equals 17 residues. The V and J ends lost 1 base and 0 bases respectively, with 11 bases between them. CDR3 DNA sequence: TGTGCCAGCAGCTTGTATCTCGTAGGCTCTGGGGCCAACGTCCTGACTTTC. Its translation is CASSLYLVGSGANVLTF.

The chain recombines TRBV12-3 or TRBV12-4 with TRBJ2-1; D may be TRBD2 (5 bases). V lost 2 bases, J lost 4 bases, and 15 bases lay in between. The CDR3 is made up of 16 amino acids. The CDR3 DNA follows: TGTGCCAGCAGTTTAATAGCGACTAATAAATACAATGAGCAGTTCTTC. Translating gives CASSLIATNKYNEQFF.

The CDR3 DNA follows: TGCGCCAGCAGTGAAGCCGGGACAGGGAATGGCTACACCTTC. As protein: CASSEAGTGNGYTF. The chain carries TRBV10-1 and TRBJ1-2; the match to TRBD1 covers 9 bases. The germline V gene has CDR1 WNHNN and CDR2 SYGVQD (reference sequence). This CDR3 comprises 14 residues. With 3 bases clipped from V and 6 bases from J, the junction kept 5 bases outside the gene matches.

This rearrangement joins TRBV6-5 to TRBJ2-1, with D possibly being TRBD1 (6 bases). Germline CDR1 and CDR2: MNHEY and SVGAGI. V lost 2 bases and J 3 bases, leaving 8 bases between the germline ends. The length of the CDR3 is 14 residues. In nucleotides, the CDR3 is TGTGCCAGCAGTTACGAGACAGGCTACAATGAGCAGTTCTTC. It yields the protein CASSYETGYNEQFF.

This chain uses TRBV6-6 with TRBJ1-2, with TRBD1 identical over 8 bases. The CDR3 loop spans 15 amino acids. The germline V gene has CDR1 MNHNY and CDR2 SVGAGI (reference sequence). With 3 bases clipped from V and 6 bases from J, the junction kept 9 bases outside the gene matches. This chain's CDR3 is CASSYGRQGMNGYTF. The CDR3 DNA sequence: TGTGCCAGCAGTTATGGGCGACAGGGGATGAATGGCTACACCTTC.

This clonotype was seen more than once but under ten times. The chain carries TRBV6-2 or TRBV6-3 and TRBJ2-5; D is undetermined. This CDR3 contains 12 residues. Trimming cost V 2 bases and J 11 bases, with 12 bases left between them. Looked up from germline, CDR1 is MNHEY and CDR2 is SVGEGT. The CDR3 nucleotides read TGTGCCAGCAGTTACCCTTCAAGAGAGCAGTACTTC. Its translation: CASSYPSREQYF.

This clonotype was seen just once. CDR3 region: CASGSRREAMGYNEQFF. The CDR3 DNA is TGTGCCAGCGGCTCAAGACGGGAGGCTATGGGCTACAATGAGCAGTTCTTC. The chain combines TRBV7-6 with TRBJ2-1; 7 bases are a match to TRBD2. Looked up from germline, CDR1 is SGHVS and CDR2 is FNYEAQ. The CDR3 has 17 amino acids. Losses at the gene ends were 8 bases for V and 3 bases for J; bases not matched to a gene: 16.

J is TRBJ2-6 and V is TRBV6-1; 10 bases align to TRBD1. CDR3 length equals 19 residues. Germline V lookup: CDR1 MNHNS, CDR2 SASEGT. Trimming took 5 bases from V and 0 from J; bases not matched to a gene: 10. The CDR3 spells CASSPRPGQGYSGANVLTF. CDR3 coding DNA: TGTGCCAGCAGTCCCCGTCCGGGACAGGGGTACTCTGGGGCCAACGTCCTGACTTTC.

The chain recombines TRBV13 with TRBJ2-7, with a weak D call TRBD2 (6 bases). This CDR3 is built from 14 residues. The ends were cut back, 2 bases at V and 0 bases at J, with 8 bases in the middle. Germline V lookup: CDR1 PRHDT, CDR2 FYEKMQ (reference sequence). CDR3 DNA sequence: TGTGCCAGCAGCTTAACGGACTACTCCTACGAGCAGTACTTC. Protein product: CASSLTDYSYEQYF. The complete variable domain, with remaining parts taken from reference TRBV13 and TRBJ2-7, reads AAGVIQSPRHLIKEKRETATLKCYPIPRHDTVYWYQQGPGQDPQFLISFYEKMQSDKGSIPDRFSAQQFSDYHSELNMSSLELGDSALYFCASSLTDYSYEQYFGPGTRLTVT.